This T cell receptor beta chain was retrieved from a study of CD8 T cells in ankylosing spondylitis. This clonotype was picked up a small number of times. This CDR3 has 13 amino acids. Germline V CDR1 and CDR2: MGHDK, SYGVNS. V gave up 4 bases and J gave up 5 bases, with 12 bases separating them. MiXCR, run by TCRdb on the 5' RACE reads, gives a single entry per CDR3 protein. In the table there are 150,000 to 250,000 distinct CDR3 sequences, roughly 13% of which are singletons. This receptor was obtained from a male donor with ankylosing spondylitis or in good health (not recorded which). V gene TRBV25-1 combines with J gene TRBJ2-7, with D possibly TRBD1 on 6 matching bases. Sequenced sample: blood, either unsorted or a sorted T cell fraction (not recorded which). The CDR3 region has the DNA TGTGCCAGCAGTGTAGGGACATACAACGAGCAGTACTTC. This sequence encodes CASSVGTYNEQYF.